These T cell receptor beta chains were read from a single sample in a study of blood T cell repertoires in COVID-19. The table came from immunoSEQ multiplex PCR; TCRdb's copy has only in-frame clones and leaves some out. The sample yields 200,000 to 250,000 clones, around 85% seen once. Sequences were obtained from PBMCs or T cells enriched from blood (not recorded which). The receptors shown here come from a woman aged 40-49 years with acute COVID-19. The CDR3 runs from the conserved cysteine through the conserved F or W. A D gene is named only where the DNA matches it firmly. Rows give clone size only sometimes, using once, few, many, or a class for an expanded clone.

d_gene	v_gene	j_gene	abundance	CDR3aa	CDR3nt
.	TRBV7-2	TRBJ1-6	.	CASSLATADSPLHF	TGTGCCAGCAGCTTAGCAACAGCAGATTCACCCCTCCACTTT
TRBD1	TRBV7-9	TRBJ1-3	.	CASTWASGQPFSGNSGNTIYF	TGTGCCAGCACCTGGGCATCGGGACAGCCCTTTTCAGGGAACTCTGGAAACACCATATATTTT
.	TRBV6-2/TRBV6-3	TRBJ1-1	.	CASSSTGKMNTEAFF	TGTGCCAGCAGTTCTACAGGGAAAATGAACACTGAAGCTTTCTTT
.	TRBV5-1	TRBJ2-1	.	CASSESSYNEQFF	TGCGCCAGCAGCGAGAGCTCCTACAATGAGCAGTTCTTC
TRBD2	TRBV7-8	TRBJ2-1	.	CASSPRGSGGARYNEQFF	TGTGCCAGCAGCCCCCGAGGCAGCGGGGGGGCTAGGTACAATGAGCAGTTCTTC
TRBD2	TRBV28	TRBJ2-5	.	CASSPSGTETQYF	TGTGCCAGCAGCCCTAGCGGGACAGAGACCCAGTACTTC
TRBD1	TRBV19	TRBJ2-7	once	CASSRTGGANEQYF	TGTGCCAGTAGTAGGACAGGGGGCGCGAACGAGCAGTACTTC
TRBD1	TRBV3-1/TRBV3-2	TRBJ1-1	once	CASSRGQGEAFF	TGTGCCAGCAGCCGGGGACAGGGAGAAGCTTTCTTT
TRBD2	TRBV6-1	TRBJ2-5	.	CASSEQSGSGQETQYF	TGTGCCAGCAGCGAACAAAGCGGGAGCGGACAAGAGACCCAGTACTTC
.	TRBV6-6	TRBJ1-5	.	CASSYPDSYNQPQHF	TGTGCCAGCAGTTACCCCGACAGCTACAATCAGCCCCAGCATTTT
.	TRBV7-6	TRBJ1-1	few	CASSLAQGNTEAFF	TGTGCCAGCAGCTTAGCCCAGGGGAACACTGAAGCTTTCTTT
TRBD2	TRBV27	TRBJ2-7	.	CASSGTSGTYEQYF	TGTGCCAGCAGTGGGACTAGCGGGACCTACGAGCAGTACTTC
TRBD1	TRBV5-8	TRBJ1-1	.	CASHRFGTGGGLAEAFF	TGTGCCAGCCATCGGTTCGGGACAGGGGGCGGGTTGGCTGAAGCTTTCTTT
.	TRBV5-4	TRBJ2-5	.	CASGASNPGRETQYF	TGTGCCAGCGGCGCCTCCAATCCAGGGCGAGAGACCCAGTACTTC
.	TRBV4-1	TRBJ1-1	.	CASNQGLSLNTEAFF	TGCGCCAGCAATCAGGGATTGAGTCTGAACACTGAAGCTTTCTTT
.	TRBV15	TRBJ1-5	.	CATSRGSNQPQHF	TGTGCCACCAGCAGGGGCAGCAATCAGCCCCAGCATTTT
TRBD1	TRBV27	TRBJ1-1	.	CASSRTGKNTEAFF	TGTGCCAGCAGTCGGACAGGGAAGAACACTGAAGCTTTCTTT
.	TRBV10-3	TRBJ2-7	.	CAISESILASSYEQYF	TGTGCCATCAGTGAGTCGATACTAGCATCCTCCTACGAGCAGTACTTC
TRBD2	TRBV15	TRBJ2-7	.	CATSSDFRGESYEQYF	TGTGCCACCAGCTCTGACTTCCGGGGGGAGAGCTACGAGCAGTACTTC
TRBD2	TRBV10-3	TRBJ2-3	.	CAISEPEREDILLGGTDTQYF	TGTGCCATCAGTGAGCCGGAGCGGGAGGACATTTTATTGGGAGGCACAGATACGCAGTATTTT
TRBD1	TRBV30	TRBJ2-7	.	CAWSRDRDEQYF	TGTGCCTGGAGTAGGGACAGGGACGAGCAGTACTTC
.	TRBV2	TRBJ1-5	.	CASSEGQFNQPQHF	TGTGCCAGCAGTGAAGGGCAGTTCAATCAGCCCCAGCATTTT
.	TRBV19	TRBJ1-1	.	CATRIGGTEAFF	TGTGCCACTAGGATCGGCGGCACTGAAGCTTTCTTT
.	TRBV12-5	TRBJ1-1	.	CASGLGQMGSEAFF	TGTGCTAGTGGTTTGGGACAGATGGGGTCTGAAGCTTTCTTT
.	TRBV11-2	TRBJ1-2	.	CASSLAQGRRRGYTF	TGTGCCAGCAGCTTGGCACAGGGACGGCGTCGAGGCTACACCTTC
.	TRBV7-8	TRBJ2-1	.	CASRPVWRGRENEQFF	TGTGCCAGCAGACCCGTTTGGAGGGGGCGCGAGAATGAGCAGTTCTTC
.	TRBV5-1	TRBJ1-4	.	CASSLQGTNEKLFF	TGCGCCAGCAGCTTACAGGGTACTAATGAAAAACTGTTTTTT
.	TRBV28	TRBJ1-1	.	CASSLMGAFTEAFF	TGTGCCAGCAGTTTAATGGGGGCGTTCACTGAAGCTTTCTTT
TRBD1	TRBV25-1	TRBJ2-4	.	CASSDEDRGNKNIQYF	TGTGCCAGCAGTGACGAAGACAGGGGGAACAAAAACATTCAGTACTTC
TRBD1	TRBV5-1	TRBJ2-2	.	CASSLPYGTGVTGELFF	TGCGCCAGCAGCCTCCCGTATGGGACAGGGGTCACCGGGGAGCTGTTTTTT
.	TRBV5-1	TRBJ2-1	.	CASSLKRASDEQFF	TGCGCCAGCAGCTTGAAGAGGGCCAGCGATGAGCAGTTCTTC
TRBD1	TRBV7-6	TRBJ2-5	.	CASSLGRTGVHQETQYF	TGTGCCAGCAGCTTAGGCCGTACAGGGGTACACCAAGAGACCCAGTACTTC
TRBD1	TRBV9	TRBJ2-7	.	CASSAGQGGVYEQYF	TGTGCCAGCAGCGCCGGACAGGGTGGGGTCTACGAGCAGTACTTC
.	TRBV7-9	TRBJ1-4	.	CASSLVVQASNEKLFF	TGTGCCAGCAGCTTAGTGGTGCAGGCTTCTAATGAAAAACTGTTTTTT
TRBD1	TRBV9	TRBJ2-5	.	CASSVSGRGQQETQYF	TGTGCCAGCAGCGTAAGCGGCAGGGGGCAGCAAGAGACCCAGTACTTC
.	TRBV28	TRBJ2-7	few	CASGEAGTYEQYF	TGTGCCAGCGGGGAGGCAGGGACCTACGAGCAGTACTTC
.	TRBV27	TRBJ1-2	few	CASSLRGTYGYTF	TGTGCCAGCAGCCTCAGGGGTACCTATGGCTACACCTTC
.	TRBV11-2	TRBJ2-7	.	CASSLGQGSLEQYF	TGTGCCAGCAGCTTAGGGCAGGGGTCCTTAGAGCAGTACTTC
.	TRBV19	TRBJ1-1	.	CASSPRQSTEAFF	TGTGCCAGTAGTCCTAGACAGTCCACTGAAGCTTTCTTT
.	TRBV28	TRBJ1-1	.	CASSPGSLNTEAFF	TGTGCCAGCAGTCCGGGGTCTTTGAACACTGAAGCTTTCTTT
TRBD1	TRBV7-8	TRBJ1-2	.	CASIRQGTYGYTF	TGTGCCAGCATCCGACAGGGTACCTATGGCTACACCTTC
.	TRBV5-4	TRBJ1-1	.	CASSSGLANTEAFF	TGTGCCAGCAGCTCAGGGTTAGCGAACACTGAAGCTTTCTTT
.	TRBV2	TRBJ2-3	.	CASQRGESTDTQYF	TGTGCCAGCCAGCGTGGGGAGTCCACAGATACGCAGTATTTT
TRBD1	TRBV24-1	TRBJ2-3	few	CATSGVSRDRGPTDTQYF	TGTGCCACCAGTGGTGTATCCCGGGACAGGGGGCCCACAGATACGCAGTATTTT
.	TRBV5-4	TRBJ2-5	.	CASSPSGKEETQYF	TGTGCCAGCAGCCCTTCAGGGAAAGAAGAGACCCAGTACTTC
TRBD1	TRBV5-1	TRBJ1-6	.	CASGTGYNSPLHF	TGCGCCAGTGGGACAGGGTATAATTCACCCCTCCACTTT
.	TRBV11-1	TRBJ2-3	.	CASSPGVSFSTDTQYF	TGTGCCAGCAGCCCCGGGGTCAGCTTTAGCACAGATACGCAGTATTTT
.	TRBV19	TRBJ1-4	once	CANPSTGLSEKLFF	TGTGCCAACCCTTCGACAGGCCTCAGTGAAAAACTGTTTTTT
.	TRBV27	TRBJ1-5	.	CASSLIAGYNQPQHF	TGTGCCAGCAGTTTAATTGCCGGTTACAATCAGCCCCAGCATTTT
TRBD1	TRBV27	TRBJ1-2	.	CASSFRGSQSAGYTF	TGTGCCAGCAGTTTCAGGGGGAGCCAGAGCGCTGGCTACACCTTC
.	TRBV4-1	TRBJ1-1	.	CASSPRNNWNTEAFF	TGCGCCAGCAGCCCAAGAAATAACTGGAACACTGAAGCTTTCTTT
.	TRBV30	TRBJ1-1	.	CAWSVGGNTEAFF	TGTGCCTGGAGTGTGGGGGGGAACACTGAAGCTTTCTTT
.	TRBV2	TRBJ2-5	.	CARTGGLETQYF	TGTGCCAGAACTGGAGGACTTGAGACCCAGTACTTC
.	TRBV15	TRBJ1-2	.	CATSEWTAAPYGYTF	TGTGCCACCAGCGAGTGGACAGCGGCCCCCTATGGCTACACCTTC
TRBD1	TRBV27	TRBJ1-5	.	CASSFLSSGTGTPQPQHF	TGTGCCAGCAGTTTTCTTTCTTCCGGGACAGGGACTCCCCAGCCCCAGCATTTT